The T cell receptor (beta chain) under discussion was sequenced for a study of T cells in Graves' hyperthyroidism and ophthalmopathy. Study-level points and caveats: Ophthalmopathy and stable hyperthyroidism were told apart by a 13 V-J model.

TCR beta CDR3 region amplification was performed from RNA transcripts. The TCR CDR3 first-round RT-PCR relied on the HTBI primer set. TCRdb used MiXCR to reprocess the multiplex PCR reads, holding one entry per CDR3 protein. Among around 440,000 distinct CDR3 sequences, less than 20% were seen once, and the ten largest hold approximately 14%. Ten or more counts support this clonotype. Its antigen is still unknown. The sequenced material came from blood. The sequence came from a woman aged 18-29 years with Graves' hyperthyroidism.

CDR3 nucleotide sequence: TGTGCCAGCAGCAAGGGGACAGGGGGCTCCTACAATGAGCAGTTCTTC. Translation: CASSKGTGGSYNEQFF. The gene calls are TRBV5-8 and TRBJ2-1; 11 bases align to TRBD1. This CDR3 is 16 amino acids long. Germline CDR1 reads SGHTS; CDR2 reads YDEGEE. The junction had 3 bases not matched to a gene; V was cut back by 4 bases and J by 0 bases.